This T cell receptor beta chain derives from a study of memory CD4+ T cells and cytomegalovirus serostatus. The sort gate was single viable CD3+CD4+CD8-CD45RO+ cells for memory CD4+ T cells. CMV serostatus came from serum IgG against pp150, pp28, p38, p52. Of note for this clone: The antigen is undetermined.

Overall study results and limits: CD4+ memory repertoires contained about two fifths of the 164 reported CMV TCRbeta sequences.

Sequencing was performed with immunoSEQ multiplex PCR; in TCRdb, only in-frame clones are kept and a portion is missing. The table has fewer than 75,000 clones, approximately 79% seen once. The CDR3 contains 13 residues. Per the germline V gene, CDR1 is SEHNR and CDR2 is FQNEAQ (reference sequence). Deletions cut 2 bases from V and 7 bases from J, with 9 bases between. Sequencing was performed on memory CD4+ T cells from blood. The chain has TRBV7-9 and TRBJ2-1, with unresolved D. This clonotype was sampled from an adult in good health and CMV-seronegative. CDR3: CASSLSRSNEQFF. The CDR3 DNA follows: TGTGCCAGCAGCTTATCCCGCTCGAATGAGCAGTTCTTC.